The 20 T cell receptor beta chains below were found in one sample sequenced in a study of blood T cells in healthy people across ages. Together with a sample-barcoded 5' primer, a J-beta primer mix was included in a second PCR lasting about 6 to 12 cycles. TCRdb reanalysed the 5' RACE reads using MiXCR and keeps one entry per CDR3 protein. The sample has approximately 690,000 distinct CDR3 sequences; roughly 53% are singletons. The sample taken for sequencing was blood. The source of these receptors is a man aged 60 to 69 in good health.

The gene calls are TRBV6-1 and TRBJ2-1; 9 positions match TRBD2. The V gene end was trimmed by 6 bases and the J gene end by 7 bases; junction bases not matched to a gene: 4. This CDR3 is built from 13 residues. Germline assignment: CDR1 MNHNS and CDR2 SASEGT. The CDR3 bases are TGTGCCAGCAGGCGGGGGGGCCAGAATGAGCAGTTCTTC. It translates to CASRRGGQNEQFF.

To note about this clonotype: No conserved phenylalanine or tryptophan ends this CDR3, so it is likely a read error. The genes are TRBV28 and TRBJ1-4; maybe TRBD1 (5 bases). The CDR3 length is 15 residues. Germline V gives CDR1 MDHEN, CDR2 SYDVKM. V was pared by 5 bases and J by 8 bases, with 18 bases between. In DNA, the CDR3 is TGTGCCAGCAGTCCCGGGACCCCGCTTGCGGAAAAACTGTTTTTG. Amino acids: CASSPGTPLAEKLFL.

Of note for this clonotype: The junction departs from germline at one end; a sequencing error may be responsible. The chain carries TRBV7-9 and TRBJ2-3; TRBD1 matches at 9 bases. The CDR3 sequence is 15 residues long. Germline CDR1 SEHNR, CDR2 FQNEAQ (reference sequence). This chain's CDR3 is CASSLGQGAADTRYF. CDR3 DNA sequence: TGTGCCAGCAGCTTGGGACAGGGCGCAGCAGATACGCGGTATTTT.

The chain has TRBV6-2 or TRBV6-3 and TRBJ1-1; 9 bases match TRBD1. CDR1 and CDR2 from the germline V gene are MNHEY and SVGEGT. The CDR3 length is 14 residues. V shed 7 bases, J shed 9 bases, and the junction held 12 bases outside the gene matches. The CDR3 bases are TGTGCCAGCATCTTCGGGACAGGGATGGGGAAAGCTTTCTTT. Translating it yields CASIFGTGMGKAFF.

The chain is built from TRBV28 and TRBJ2-1; possibly TRBD2 for D (6 bases). V lost 7 bases and J lost 4, with 14 bases in between. CDR3 length: 14 residues. CDR1 and CDR2 from the germline V gene are MDHEN and SYDVKM. Here the CDR3 reads CASKRPAGYNEQFF. DNA for the CDR3: TGTGCCAGCAAGAGACCTGCGGGGTACAATGAGCAGTTCTTC.

The chain uses TRBV28 and TRBJ2-5, with 8 bases fitting TRBD2. After removal of 6 bases from V and 4 bases from J, the junction contained 10 bases not matched to a gene. CDR3 length: 15 residues. The germline gives CDR1 MDHEN, CDR2 SYDVKM. CDR3 residues: CASSPGLVRGETQYF. The CDR3 nucleotides read TGTGCCAGCAGCCCGGGACTAGTGAGGGGAGAGACCCAGTACTTC.

With regard to this clonotype: Given a much more abundant clone one base away, this may be a read error. The rearrangement uses TRBV2 and TRBJ2-1; 7 positions agree with TRBD2. The V gene end was trimmed by 6 bases and the J gene end by 0 bases; junction bases not matched to a gene: 5. The CDR3 has 15 amino acids. Germline CDR1 SNHLY, CDR2 FYNNEI. In nucleotides, the CDR3 is TGTGCCAGCAGGCCGGGACTAAGCTCCTACAATGAGCAGTTCTTC. Translated, it gives CASRPGLSSYNEQFF.

V usage is TRBV20-1 and J usage is TRBJ2-3, with a possible D match to TRBD1 (5 bases). The germline V gene encodes CDR1 DFQATT and CDR2 SNEGSKA (reference sequence). With 0 bases removed from V and 1 base from J, the gap between germline ends came to 17 bases. This CDR3 region has 17 residues. CDR3 sequence (DNA): TGCAGTGCTAGAGATGAGGTCAGCTGGGGCCGCACAGATACGCAGTATTTT. Translation gives CSARDEVSWGRTDTQYF.

The gene calls are TRBV29-1 and TRBJ2-3, with TRBD2 matching 10 bases. The junction had 13 bases not matched to a gene; V was cut back by 7 bases and J by 9 bases. In germline, CDR1 is SQVTM, CDR2 ANQGSEA. The CDR3 has 14 residues. The chain's CDR3 is CSASGGAGTTTQYF. CDR3 nucleotide sequence: TGCAGCGCAAGCGGGGGGGCCGGCACAACGACGCAGTATTTT.

The chain is built from TRBV5-5 and TRBJ2-7; a weak D match, TRBD1 (6 bases). In germline, CDR1 is SGHKS, CDR2 YYEKEE (reference sequence). V shed 3 bases and J shed 1 base, with 14 bases lying between them. The CDR3 is made up of 15 amino acids. This CDR3 reads CASSSTDRPSYEQYF. The CDR3 nucleotides read TGTGCCAGCAGCTCCACCGACAGGCCGTCCTACGAGCAGTACTTC.

V and J are TRBV29-1 and TRBJ2-2; 8 bases match TRBD2. The CDR3 length is 14 residues. Germline values: CDR1 SQVTM, CDR2 ANQGSEA. With V trimmed by 6 bases and J by 4 bases, 7 bases remained unmatched. The DNA of the CDR3 is TGCAGCGTGACGGGACTAGAAAGCACCGGGGAGCTGTTTTTT. Translated, it gives CSVTGLESTGELFF.

This clonotype was picked up one time. The chain is built from TRBV6-5 and TRBJ2-1, with D tentatively TRBD2 (5 bases). Germline V gene data show CDR1 as MNHEY and CDR2 as SVGAGI. Trimming took off 6 bases at V and 6 bases at J, with 9 bases between the two ends. The CDR3 length is 12 residues. The CDR3 DNA follows: TGTGCCAGCAGCAATAGCGCCAATGAGCAGTTCTTC. Amino acids: CASSNSANEQFF.

The chain joins TRBV4-1 to TRBJ2-1, with 10 bases aligning to TRBD2. CDR1 is MGHRA and CDR2 is YSYEKL in the germline V gene. V trimming: 1 base; J trimming: 3 bases; junction bases outside the gene matches: 18. This CDR3 is 21 amino acids long. The CDR3, as DNA: TGCGCCAGCAGCCAAGGTCGGATCGGGGCTAGCGGGGGCCTCCGCTACAATGAGCAGTTCTTC. This sequence encodes CASSQGRIGASGGLRYNEQFF.

This chain uses TRBV7-2 with TRBJ1-5; a possible D gene is TRBD1 (6 bases). The CDR3 contains 16 residues. Trimming took off 1 base at V and 5 bases at J, with 15 bases between the two ends. Germline V lookup: CDR1 SGHTA, CDR2 FQGNSA. The CDR3, as DNA: TGTGCCAGCAGCTTAGAGGGGGGTCGACAAGATCAGCCCCAGCATTTT. This encodes CASSLEGGRQDQPQHF.

The V call is TRBV10-3, the J call TRBJ2-1; D gene uncertain. The ends were cut back, 4 bases at V and 4 bases at J, with 5 bases in the middle. The CDR3 consists of 12 residues. Per the germline V gene, CDR1 is ENHRY and CDR2 is SYGVKD. CDR3 sequence reads: CAISGQYNEQFF. CDR3 in DNA: TGTGCCATCAGTGGGCAGTACAATGAGCAGTTCTTC.

This clonotype was recorded a few times. The rearrangement uses TRBV3-1 and TRBJ1-2, with a tentative D call TRBD1 (5 bases). Germline V CDR1 and CDR2: LGHDT, YNNKEL (reference sequence). The CDR3 length is 14 residues. The V end lost 2 bases, the J end lost 5 bases, and 12 bases lay between the germline ends. Written as DNA, the CDR3 is TGTGCCAGCAGCCAAAGAACAGGTCAATATGGCTACACCTTC. Its translation: CASSQRTGQYGYTF.

V usage is TRBV28 and J usage is TRBJ2-7, with TRBD2 as a possible D gene (5 bases). The CDR3 consists of 14 residues. Germline V gives CDR1 MDHEN, CDR2 SYDVKM. Trimming took off 4 bases at V and 3 bases at J, with 13 bases between the two ends. The CDR3 sequence: CASSSPHGIYEQYF. DNA of the CDR3: TGTGCCAGCAGTTCTCCCCACGGGATCTACGAGCAGTACTTC.

This chain connects TRBV7-8 to TRBJ2-1; 12 bases are shared with TRBD2. This CDR3 has 19 residues. With V trimmed by 4 bases and J by 2 bases, 12 bases remained unmatched. Germline lookup yields CDR1 SGHVS and CDR2 FQNEAQ. The CDR3 DNA is TGTGCCAGCAGCTGGGACCCACTGACTAGCGGGGGACCCTACAATGAGCAGTTCTTC. This gives the protein CASSWDPLTSGGPYNEQFF.

About this clonotype: The junction differs from germline at one of its ends, possibly a read error. CDR3 loop: CSAREPRVNEQFF. DNA of the CDR3: TGTAGTGCTAGAGAGCCCAGGGTTAATGAGCAGTTCTTC. V gene TRBV20-1 combines with J gene TRBJ2-1, with a tentative D call TRBD1 (5 bases). Germline CDR1 is DFQATT and CDR2 is SNEGSKA (reference sequence). This CDR3 contains 13 residues.

The V call is TRBV25-1, the J call TRBJ1-6; D is possibly TRBD1 (5 bases). Trimming took off 5 bases at V and 6 bases at J, with 14 bases between the two ends. CDR3 length: 15 residues. Germline V CDR1 and CDR2: MGHDK, SYGVNS. CDR3 sequence: CASSPPTGLNSPLHF. The DNA of the CDR3 is TGTGCCAGCAGTCCCCCTACAGGCCTTAATTCACCCCTCCACTTT.